One sample yielded the 8 T cell receptor beta chains listed below, sequenced in a study of Ad26.COV2.S vaccination and SARS-CoV-2 variants. This sample's treatment: 15 to 20 received Ad26.COV2.S at low or high dose, single or two shots; five or six received placebo; per-sample allocation not given. Each sample was drawn 63 days after the first injection (of vaccine or placebo). This table comes from immunoSEQ multiplex PCR, and its TCRdb copy is limited to in-frame clones, with some not included. The sample has around 400,000 clones; 83% are singletons. Sequences were derived from peripheral blood, sampled in a trial of Ad26.COV2.S vaccine versus placebo. The receptors were gathered from a person aged 18-60 years who received the Ad26.COV2.S COVID-19 vaccine or a placebo.

This clone was observed a single time. V and J are TRBV11-2 and TRBJ2-3; D unresolved. The CDR3 contains 15 residues. Germline-derived CDR1 and CDR2 are SGHAT and FQNNGV. V shed 3 bases and J shed 0 bases, with 10 bases lying between them. The CDR3 coding sequence is TGTGCCAGCAGCTTTGGATCGATTAGCACAGATACGCAGTATTTT. It encodes CASSFGSISTDTQYF. Full variable domain (remainder filled in from reference TRBV11-2 and TRBJ2-3): EAGVAQSPRYKIIEKRQSVAFWCNPISGHATLYWYQQILGQGPKLLIQFQNNGVVDDSQLPKDRFSAERLKGVDSTLKIQPAKLEDSAVYLCASSFGSISTDTQYFGPGTRLTVL.

The chain carries TRBV5-1 and TRBJ1-4; D not resolved. The CDR3 totals 13 residues. CDR1 is SGHRS, CDR2 YFSETQ, per germline. V lost 10 bases and J 5 bases, leaving 15 bases between the germline ends. CDR3 sequence reads: CAGKTASNEKLFF. The CDR3 region has the DNA TGCGCCGGAAAGACTGCCTCGAATGAAAAACTGTTTTTT.

This clone appeared a few times. V is TRBV29-1 and J is TRBJ2-7; TRBD1 aligns across 9 bases. Trimming took 6 bases from V and 7 from J; bases not matched to a gene: 7. This CDR3 comprises 12 residues. CDR1 SQVTM and CDR2 ANQGSEA come from the germline V gene. Written as DNA, the CDR3 is TGCAGCGTCAAACAGGGGGCCCGAGAGCAGTACTTC. It specifies CSVKQGAREQYF.

The J gene is TRBJ2-7, the V gene TRBV6-5; the D is unclear. The CDR3 runs to 14 residues. Trimming shortened V by 6 bases and J by 3 bases, and 15 bases separated the two germline ends. The V gene's germline CDR1 is MNHEY and CDR2 SVGAGI. The CDR3 nucleotides read TGTGCCAGCAGCCTGCCGTCAACCGTCTACGAGCAGTACTTC. Translated, it gives CASSLPSTVYEQYF.

The genes are TRBV20-1 and TRBJ1-2; D is ambiguous. The CDR3 extends over 8 amino acids. Germline V lookup: CDR1 DFQATT, CDR2 SNEGSKA (reference sequence). Trimming took off 3 bases at V and 7 bases at J, with 0 bases between the two ends. CDR3 DNA sequence: TGCAGTGCTAGTGGCTACACCTTC. Its translation is CSASGYTF.

The rearrangement joins TRBV24-1 to TRBJ1-5; D uncertain. The germline V gene has CDR1 KGHDR and CDR2 SFDVKD. V shed 7 bases and J shed 9 bases, with 12 bases lying between them. The CDR3 is 12 amino acids. The CDR3: CATRADVGPQHF. CDR3 DNA sequence: TGTGCCACCAGGGCCGACGTGGGGCCCCAGCATTTT.

The rearrangement joins TRBV27 to TRBJ2-1; D uncertain. The CDR3 covers 12 residues. CDR1 is MNHEY, CDR2 SMNVEV, per germline (reference sequence). V lost 5 bases and J lost 9, with 11 bases in between. The CDR3, as DNA: TGTGCCAGCAGTACCCTGTTTAGTGAGCAGTTCTTC. Amino acid sequence: CASSTLFSEQFF.

This clone has just one count. The V and J genes are TRBV21-1 and TRBJ2-7; TRBD1 reflects the table's D call only, with no check against the DNA. TRBV21-1 is described as a pseudogene. The CDR3 spans 12 residues. CDR3 nucleotides: TGTGCCACCCCGGACAGGCCCCACGAGCAGTACTTC. Translating gives CATPDRPHEQYF.